Shown below are 12 T cell receptor beta chains from a single sample sequenced in a study of T cells in Graves' hyperthyroidism and ophthalmopathy. TCR beta CDR3 regions were amplified from RNA transcripts. An initial round of RT-PCR targeting the TCR CDR3 relied on the HTBI primer set. TCRdb recomputed calls from the multiplex PCR reads with MiXCR, one row per CDR3 protein. The repertoire holds hundreds of thousands of distinct CDR3 sequences, 15% to 20% seen once, with about half in the top ten. The sequenced sample was blood. The source is a man aged 35-49 years with Graves' ophthalmopathy.

The V and J genes are TRBV5-1 and TRBJ1-1, with unresolved D. The CDR3 contains 12 residues. From germline, CDR1 is SGHRS and CDR2 YFSETQ. With 5 bases removed from V and 2 bases from J, the gap between germline ends came to 7 bases. CDR3 DNA: TGCGCCAGCAGAGTGAGTAACACTGAAGCTTTCTTT. It translates to CASRVSNTEAFF.

This clonotype has just a few counts. The chain joins TRBV27 to TRBJ1-2, with D unclear. The CDR3 contains 17 residues. Germline-derived CDR1 and CDR2 are MNHEY and SMNVEV (reference sequence). The V end was cut by 0 bases, the J end by 6 bases, with 20 bases between. The CDR3 nucleotides read TGTGCCAGCAGTTTATCGAGGACGGTTGTTGCTGTGGATGGCTACACCTTC. This gives the protein CASSLSRTVVAVDGYTF.

This chain links TRBV20-1 with TRBJ2-5, with 11 positions matching TRBD2. The V and J ends lost 4 bases and 3 bases, in that order; junction bases with no gene match: 4. The CDR3 consists of 14 residues. Germline lookup yields CDR1 DFQATT and CDR2 SNEGSKA (reference sequence). The CDR3 nucleotides are TGCAGTGCTATACTAGCGGGAGTTGAAGAGACCCAGTACTTC. Translation gives CSAILAGVEETQYF.

The table lists this clonotype with a few counts. The chain links TRBV6-1 to TRBJ2-4; possible D gene TRBD2, 6 bases. Trimming removed 6 bases at V and 5 bases at J, with 20 bases between. The CDR3 runs to 16 residues. CDR1 is MNHNS and CDR2 is SASEGT in the germline V gene. CDR3 in amino acids: CASSQKSDYRENIQYF. In DNA, the CDR3 is TGTGCCAGCAGCCAAAAGTCGGACTATCGAGAAAACATTCAGTACTTC.

The V gene is TRBV6-1, the J gene TRBJ2-4; TRBD2 matches 13 bases. This CDR3 contains 15 residues. Trimming cost V 6 bases and J 6 bases; bases outside gene matches: 5. Germline values: CDR1 MNHNS, CDR2 SASEGT. Here the CDR3 reads CASSTRTSGGNIQYF. The CDR3 DNA reads as TGTGCCAGCAGCACTCGGACTAGCGGGGGAAACATTCAGTACTTC.

This clonotype occurred many times. The chain couples TRBV7-8 to TRBJ2-7; TRBD2 is a possible D gene (6 bases). The CDR3 extends over 17 amino acids. Deletions cut 0 bases from V and 2 bases from J, with 17 bases between. The V gene's germline CDR1 is SGHVS and CDR2 FQNEAQ. CDR3 amino acids: CASSLAGLAGRTYEQYF. CDR3 nucleotides: TGTGCCAGCAGCTTAGCGGGACTGGCGGGACGAACCTACGAGCAGTACTTC.

Concerning this clonotype: A read error may explain this, as a much larger clone is one base away. The V gene is TRBV2, the J gene TRBJ1-3; D may be TRBD1 (6 bases). Trimming took off 5 bases at V and 0 bases at J, with 11 bases between the two ends. Looked up from germline, CDR1 is SNHLY and CDR2 is FYNNEI. CDR3 length equals 15 residues. The CDR3 nucleotides read TGTGCCAGCAGTTTCGACAGGAGCTCTGGAAACACCATATATTTT. Residues: CASSFDRSSGNTIYF. Together with reference TRBV2 and TRBJ1-3, the CDR3 gives the full variable domain: EPEVTQTPSHQVTQMGQEVILRCVPISNHLYFYWYRQILGQKVEFLVSFYNNEISEKSEIFDDQFSVERPDGSNFTLKIRSTKLEDSAMYFCASSFDRSSGNTIYFGEGSWLTVV.

This clonotype was picked up a small number of times. The chain joins TRBV4-1 to TRBJ2-4, with 10 bases that match TRBD1. J lost 0 bases, V lost 2 bases, and 4 bases had no gene match. The CDR3 totals 17 residues. Germline lookup yields CDR1 MGHRA and CDR2 YSYEKL. The CDR3 DNA reads TGCGCCAGCAGCCAAAGGAGGGACAGGGGAGCCAAAAACATTCAGTACTTC. Protein sequence: CASSQRRDRGAKNIQYF.

This clonotype was seen ten or more times. The rearrangement joins TRBV28 to TRBJ2-3, with D tentatively TRBD2 (6 bases). CDR3 length: 15 amino acids. The germline V gene has CDR1 MDHEN and CDR2 SYDVKM. V was cut by 9 bases and J by 4 bases, with 20 bases left in between. The CDR3 reads CASSNVGSGADTQYF. CDR3 coding DNA: TGTGCCAGTTCCAACGTCGGGAGTGGCGCAGATACGCAGTATTTT.

This clonotype was recorded a few times. This sequence joins TRBV3-1 and TRBJ2-5; tentatively, D is TRBD2 (6 bases). CDR1 and CDR2 from the germline V gene are LGHDT and YNNKEL (reference sequence). This CDR3 is 14 amino acids long. Trimming pared 4 bases from V and 5 bases from J, leaving 14 bases between. The CDR3 nucleotides read TGTGCCAGCAGCCCCCTCGTCGGGAGTGAGACCCAGTACTTC. Translating it yields CASSPLVGSETQYF.

This clonotype was recorded many times. The V gene is TRBV7-3, the J gene TRBJ2-1; TRBD1 might be the D (6 bases). This CDR3 contains 15 residues. CDR1 is SGHTA, CDR2 FQGTGA, per germline. V was trimmed by 5 bases and J by 0 bases, leaving 11 bases between them. CDR3 amino acids: CASSLLGGSYNEQFF. Written as DNA, the CDR3 is TGTGCCAGCAGCCTCCTAGGGGGCTCCTACAATGAGCAGTTCTTC.

This chain uses TRBV9 with TRBJ1-2; D ambiguous. V lost 0 bases and J 4 bases, leaving 13 bases between the germline ends. The CDR3 has 15 residues. Germline CDR1 and CDR2: SGDLS and YYNGEE. Written as DNA, the CDR3 is TGTGCCAGCAGCGTAGAGGCAGCGGCGCCCTATGGCTACACCTTC. Protein: CASSVEAAAPYGYTF.